This is a list of T cell receptor beta chains from one sample in a study of blood T cell repertoires in COVID-19. Produced via immunoSEQ multiplex PCR; TCRdb's table is partial and in-frame only. The sample yields nearly 400,000 clones, about 90% seen once. Source material: PBMCs or T cells enriched from blood (not recorded which). These receptors came from a woman aged 25-40 years who had recovered from COVID-19. Each CDR3 is given with its conserved first and last residue. A D gene is named only where the DNA matches it firmly. For some rows the clone size is stated as once, few or many, or as a class when expanded; others skip it.

D gene	V gene	J gene	clone size	CDR3 DNA	CDR3 protein
.	TRBV27	TRBJ1-2	.	TGTGCCAGCAGATCCAGGTACAATTTCTATGGCTACACCTTC	CASRSRYNFYGYTF
TRBD1	TRBV6-5	TRBJ2-1	.	TGTGCCAGCAGCCGTACAGGGGGCGCGTACAATGAGCAGTTCTTC	CASSRTGGAYNEQFF
.	TRBV27	TRBJ1-6	.	TGTGCCAGCAGTACCCTGACGGGGGTTGGGGGGGGCTCACCCCTCCACTTT	CASSTLTGVGGGSPLHF
.	TRBV20-1	TRBJ1-4	.	TGCAGTGCTAGTCGGCTGGGCAGGGGTCGTGGAAAACTGTTTTTT	CSASRLGRGRGKLFF
TRBD1	TRBV18	TRBJ1-1	.	TGTGCCAGCTCACCACCTGGACAGGGAAACGCTGAAGCTTTCTTT	CASSPPGQGNAEAFF
TRBD1	TRBV28	TRBJ1-1	.	TGTGCCAGCAACCATGACAGGGGGGCTTTTAACGTCTTGGGAGAAGCTTTCTTT	CASNHDRGAFNVLGEAFF
.	TRBV7-2	TRBJ1-2	.	TGTGCCAGCAGCTTAGCGCGGACCAGGGATGGCTACACCTTC	CASSLARTRDGYTF
.	TRBV12-5	TRBJ2-1	.	TGTGCTAGTGGTTTGGTACAACGATTGTCGCGGGGACCGCACAATGAGCAGTTCTTC	CASGLVQRLSRGPHNEQFF
.	TRBV24-1	TRBJ2-7	once	TGTGCCACCAGTGACAATGGACAGAGCTACGAGCAGTACTTC	CATSDNGQSYEQYF
TRBD1	TRBV3-1/TRBV3-2	TRBJ1-1	.	TGTGCCAGCAGCCAAGTCCACAGGGGGCTTGGGACTGAAGCTTTCTTT	CASSQVHRGLGTEAFF
.	TRBV19	TRBJ1-5	.	TGTGCCAGCCAAATTGGGGCAGGTAATCAGCCCCAGCATTTT	CASQIGAGNQPQHF
.	TRBV10-3	TRBJ2-1	once	TGTGCCATCAGTTCGGGATCAAACCACGGGGATGAGCAGTTCTTC	CAISSGSNHGDEQFF
.	TRBV28	TRBJ1-1	.	TGTGCCAGCAGTTTATCGATGAGTGGTATAGCTTTCTTT	CASSLSMSGIAFF
TRBD2	TRBV5-4	TRBJ2-1	.	TGTGCCAGCAGCTCCCCGGGGGGTCTTAATGAGCAGTTCTTC	CASSSPGGLNEQFF
TRBD2	TRBV29-1	TRBJ2-1	.	TGCAGCGTCCGAGTGGGGGGACTAGCGGGAGGACGCTCCTACAATGAGCAGTTCTTC	CSVRVGGLAGGRSYNEQFF
.	TRBV6-5	TRBJ2-1	.	TGTGCCAGCAGTTATCGAGGTTTTCGGTACAATGAGCAGTTCTTC	CASSYRGFRYNEQFF